One sample yielded the 10 T cell receptor beta chains listed below, sequenced in a study of blood T cell repertoires in COVID-19. Sequencing used immunoSEQ multiplex PCR; TCRdb keeps in-frame clones, though not all of them. The data contain just over 95,000 clones, 82% of them seen just once; the ten biggest clones take up 15% to 20%. Sequencing was carried out using peripheral blood. The receptor set was obtained from an elderly man with acute or convalescent COVID-19.

The CDR3 is CASSLVRGGYEQYF. CDR3 bases: TGCGCCAGCAGCTTGGTTCGGGGGGGATACGAGCAGTACTTC. The J gene is TRBJ2-7, the V gene TRBV5-1; 8 nucleotides match TRBD2. The CDR3 loop spans 14 amino acids. The junction had 3 bases not matched to a gene; V was cut back by 0 bases and J by 4 bases. Per germline, CDR1 SGHRS and CDR2 YFSETQ. Using reference TRBV5-1 and TRBJ2-7 for the parts outside the CDR3, the full variable domain is KAGVTQTPRYLIKTRGQQVTLSCSPISGHRSVSWYQQTPGQGLQFLFEYFSETQRNKGNFPGRFSGRQFSNSRSEMNVSTLELGDSALYLCASSLVRGGYEQYFGPGTRLTVT.

The rearrangement joins TRBV19 to TRBJ2-5, with unresolved D. CDR1 is LNHDA and CDR2 is SQIVND in the germline V gene (reference sequence). The V end lost 4 bases, the J end lost 5 bases, and 8 bases lay between the germline ends. This CDR3 comprises 12 residues. In DNA form, the CDR3 reads TGTGCCAGTAGTACCTCCCGGGAGACCCAGTACTTC. Encoded protein: CASSTSRETQYF.

This clone was seen ten or more times. V gene TRBV10-3 combines with J gene TRBJ1-2; TRBD1 might be the D (6 bases). The V end was cut by 10 bases, the J end by 4 bases, with 25 bases between. Germline values: CDR1 ENHRY, CDR2 SYGVKD. This CDR3 is 16 amino acids long. The DNA for the CDR3 is TGTGCCACCCTGCAGGGGACACTCGCGTCTGGCTATGGCTACACCTTC. Protein product: CATLQGTLASGYGYTF.

The chain employs TRBV18 and TRBJ1-1, with a tentative D call TRBD1 (5 bases). Germline-derived CDR1 and CDR2 are KGHSH and LQKENI. Trimming pared 5 bases from V and 1 base from J, leaving 14 bases between. This CDR3 spans 15 amino acids. For the CDR3, the DNA is TGTGCCAGCTCAGACCCAGGGACTTCGAACACTGAAGCTTTCTTT. Amino acid sequence: CASSDPGTSNTEAFF.

This chain connects TRBV5-6 to TRBJ2-2; TRBD1 matches at 8 bases. The germline V gene encodes CDR1 SGHDT and CDR2 YYEEEE. V dropped 4 bases and J dropped 7; count of bases not matched to a gene: 18. CDR3 size: 18 residues. The chain's CDR3 is CASSTLFLVTGAFGELFF. In DNA form, the CDR3 reads TGTGCCAGCAGCACCCTATTTTTGGTGACAGGGGCGTTCGGGGAGCTGTTTTTT.

The sample holds one count of this clone. The CDR3 sequence: CAWSGDLGTIGNQPQHF. CDR3 sequence (DNA): TGTGCCTGGAGTGGGGACCTAGGGACAATAGGCAATCAGCCCCAGCATTTT. V usage is TRBV30 and J usage is TRBJ1-5, with D possibly matching TRBD1 (6 bases). This CDR3 is built from 17 residues. Germline CDR1 is GTSNPN and CDR2 is SVGIG (reference sequence). Deletions cut 1 base from V and 2 bases from J, with 18 bases between.

This sequence joins TRBV3-1 (or the pseudogene TRBV3-2) and TRBJ1-6; D is ambiguous. This CDR3 contains 13 residues. Trimming pared 2 bases from V and 10 bases from J, leaving 9 bases between. Germline-derived CDR1 and CDR2 are LGHDT and YNNKEL (reference sequence). DNA for the CDR3: TGTGCCAGCAGCCAAAGTTCGGTCTCACCCCTCCACTTT. Amino acid sequence: CASSQSSVSPLHF.

The chain combines TRBV2 with TRBJ2-5, with TRBD1 matching over 9 bases. The V gene end was trimmed by 6 bases and the J gene end by 1 base; junction bases not matched to a gene: 3. The germline gives CDR1 SNHLY, CDR2 FYNNEI. This CDR3 comprises 14 residues. CDR3 sequence reads: CASRGQGLQETQYF. Written as DNA, the CDR3 is TGTGCCAGCAGGGGACAGGGCCTCCAAGAGACCCAGTACTTC. Supplemented by reference TRBV2 and TRBJ2-5, the full variable domain reads EPEVTQTPSHQVTQMGQEVILRCVPISNHLYFYWYRQILGQKVEFLVSFYNNEISEKSEIFDDQFSVERPDGSNFTLKIRSTKLEDSAMYFCASRGQGLQETQYFGPGTRLLVL.

The rearrangement joins TRBV4-3 to TRBJ2-2; D gene ambiguous. Trimming removed 0 bases at V and 6 bases at J, with 5 bases between. Germline CDR1 and CDR2: LGHNA and YSLEER. The CDR3 covers 13 residues. Written as DNA, the CDR3 is TGCGCCAGCAGCCAAGATCGGGCCGGGGAGCTGTTTTTT. Its translation: CASSQDRAGELFF.

The chain has TRBV29-1 and TRBJ1-1, with D perhaps TRBD1 (6 bases). The CDR3 runs to 12 residues. V lost 5 bases, J lost 5 bases, and 12 bases lay in between. Germline CDR1 is SQVTM and CDR2 is ANQGSEA. This CDR3 reads CSVLQGLTEAFF. The CDR3 nucleotides are TGCAGCGTTCTACAGGGTTTAACTGAAGCTTTCTTT. The full variable domain, in which reference TRBV29-1 and TRBJ1-1 provide the parts outside the CDR3, is SAVISQKPSRDICQRGTSLTIQCQVDSQVTMMFWYRQQPGQSLTLIATANQGSEATYESGFVIDKFPISRPNLTFSTLTVSNMSPEDSSIYLCSVLQGLTEAFFGQGTRLTVV.